This TCR beta chain was captured by sequencing in a study of T cells in localized non-small cell lung cancer (dated by TCRdb to about 2020). Some background on the complete study: Comparing tumors with uninvolved tumor-adjacent lungs, the study looked at the T cell repertoires of approximately 240 patients with early-stage NSCLC. NSCLC patients had a mean age of around 66 years, and more than 120 were male and about a hundred female. The cohort consisted of a few hundred treatment-naive NSCLC patients whose localized lung tumors had been resected. Paper-wide results and their limitations: A median of around 50 of the top 100 tumor clones were detected in paired uninvolved adjacent lung, and around 30 of these tumor clones were also found among the top 100 clones of the paired uninvolved adjacent lung. Because the study design was exploratory, TCR variables were selected using unadjusted p-values without false-discovery rate correction. The highest T cell clonality was observed in uninvolved tumor-adjacent lung, where clonality exceeded that of tumor, suggesting that antigenic responses were more focused in uninvolved tumor-adjacent lung. Because multi-region sequencing of the tumors was not done, intratumor heterogeneity could not be ruled out. Longer overall survival was associated with higher blood T cell density, whereas shorter survival was associated with higher adjacent-lung clonality.

Comment on this clone: Its recognized antigen is unknown. No base quality values were provided; no much bigger clone lies one nucleotide off.

CDR1 and CDR2 are read off the germline V gene (reference sequence) as SEHNR and FQNEAQ. CDR3 length: 16 amino acids, cysteine to phenylalanine. Only CDR3 DNA is held: 48 bases, read in frame from base 1. The V end gives up 2 bases and the J end 2 bases, leaving 4 bases in the junction not matched to a gene. At diagnosis, peripheral blood, uninvolved tumor-adjacent lung and tumor were collected and stored as a combination of fresh-frozen and FFPE material. For TCR repertoire profiling, the blood samples were analyzed as peripheral blood mononuclear cells. The immunoSEQ Assay was used to sequence TCR beta CDR3 regions from DNA. The authors' pipeline ran thus. T cell density was computed as TCR beta template counts normalized to usable DNA estimated by amplifying housekeeping genes. Richness was estimated with the preseqR package, extrapolating to 400,000 templates for PBMC samples and 120,000 templates for tissue samples. Clonality was defined by subtracting Pielou's evenness from one. Tissue-enriched TCRs were identified through differential abundance testing performed on productive amino-acid clonotypes, with a minimum total count of 5 and an alpha of 0.1. The Jaccard Index and the Morisita Overlap Index were used to measure how much the repertoires overlapped between compartments. TCR beta CDR3s were clustered by GLIPH together with public tetramer-defined viral CDR3s, and at least three viral sequences plus V-gene enrichment were required for viral motifs. TCRdb mirrors the immuneACCESS table, restricted to in-frame sequences. Some clones are absent from its copies; in checked studies, under half trace to an unresolved V gene, and the reason for the others is unknown. V and J calls and clone size are as listed in that table; D and trimming were resolved from the DNA. The sample contains about 35,000 clones, about 91% of them found a single time. Of the sample, roughly 10% falls within the top ten clones.

The receptor was derived from a female donor of 60 years or more with stage II lung adenocarcinoma. This specimen was peripheral blood mononuclear cells, taken before any cancer treatment. The rearranged segments are TRBV7-9 and TRBJ1-5, and 9 junction bases match TRBD1. Read as DNA, the sequence is TGTGCCAGCAGCTTATTTCGGGACAGGGGCAATCAGCCCCAGCATTTT. It translates to CASSLFRDRGNQPQHF.